A single sample is the source of the 15 T cell receptor beta chains below, sequenced in a study of blood T cell repertoires in COVID-19. Repertoires were generated with immunoSEQ multiplex PCR, while TCRdb's copy carries only in-frame clones and drops some. This sample has about 210,000 clones; approximately 86% occur once, and the top ten carry around 1.6%. Sequencing input: peripheral blood. The receptors derive from a man aged 18 to 29 with active or convalescent COVID-19.

The CDR3: CATSRGAYEKLFF. As DNA, the CDR3 is TGTGCCACCAGCAGAGGGGCTTACGAAAAACTGTTTTTT. The V call is TRBV15, the J call TRBJ1-4, with no clear D. The CDR3 loop spans 13 amino acids. Germline V gene sequence: CDR1 LNHNV, CDR2 YYDKDF (reference sequence). Trimming took 1 base from V and 8 from J, leaving 8 bases between them.

This clone was picked up one time. V and J are TRBV27 and TRBJ1-5; tentatively, D is TRBD1 (5 bases). Germline assignment: CDR1 MNHEY and CDR2 SMNVEV (reference sequence). V gave up 5 bases and J gave up 7 bases, with 9 bases separating them. This CDR3 has 12 amino acids. Here the CDR3 reads CASSKRGQPQHF. The CDR3 DNA follows: TGTGCCAGCAGTAAAAGGGGCCAGCCCCAGCATTTT.

The chain's CDR3 is CASSFEGPLATNEKLFF. The CDR3 DNA follows: TGTGCCAGCAGTTTCGAGGGTCCTCTGGCAACTAATGAAAAACTGTTTTTT. The genes are TRBV28 and TRBJ1-4; D is undetermined. Trimming removed 3 bases at V and 0 bases at J, with 14 bases between. The CDR3 runs to 17 residues. Germline V gives CDR1 MDHEN, CDR2 SYDVKM.

This chain links TRBV28 with TRBJ2-2; TRBD1 agrees at 7 bases. Trimming at V came to 3 bases and at J to 1 base, leaving 8 bases not matched to a gene. The CDR3 totals 17 residues. The germline V gene has CDR1 MDHEN and CDR2 SYDVKM. The CDR3 here is CASSFSRQGVNTGELFF. The CDR3 DNA follows: TGTGCCAGCAGTTTCAGTAGGCAGGGGGTGAACACCGGGGAGCTGTTTTTT.

This chain uses TRBV3-1 (or the pseudogene TRBV3-2) with TRBJ2-5; possibly TRBD2 for D (6 bases). CDR3 size: 18 residues. V gave up 5 bases and J gave up 5 bases, with 27 bases separating them. CDR1 is LGHDT and CDR2 is YNNKEL in the germline V gene (reference sequence). The CDR3 DNA follows: TGTGCCAGCAGCAGTCCCGGGACCCAACCTCCGGCGGGGGAGACCCAGTACTTC. Translated: CASSSPGTQPPAGETQYF.

This chain links TRBV19 with TRBJ1-5; D remains unclear. V was pared by 7 bases and J by 5 bases, with 12 bases between. This CDR3 contains 13 residues. CDR1 is LNHDA and CDR2 is SQIVND in the germline V gene (reference sequence). CDR3 loop: CASKALGYQPQHF. For the CDR3, the DNA is TGTGCCAGTAAAGCTCTTGGTTATCAGCCCCAGCATTTT. The full variable domain, its missing parts supplied by reference TRBV19 and TRBJ1-5, is DGGITQSPKYLFRKEGQNVTLSCEQNLNHDAMYWYRQDPGQGLRLIYYSQIVNDFQKGDIAEGYSVSREKKESFPLTVTSAQKNPTAFYLCASKALGYQPQHFGDGTRLSIL.

The chain joins TRBV30 to TRBJ2-1; perhaps TRBD2 as D (5 bases). Trimming pared 0 bases from V and 0 bases from J, leaving 12 bases between. The length of the CDR3 is 16 residues. Germline V gene sequence: CDR1 GTSNPN, CDR2 SVGIG (reference sequence). The chain's CDR3 is CAWSVRAGISYNEQFF. CDR3 nucleotides: TGTGCCTGGAGTGTACGGGCGGGTATCTCCTACAATGAGCAGTTCTTC. The complete variable domain, with remaining parts taken from reference TRBV30 and TRBJ2-1, reads SQTIHQWPATLVQPVGSPLSLECTVEGTSNPNLYWYRQAAGRGLQLLFYSVGIGQISSEVPQNLSASRPQDRQFILSSKKLLLSDSGFYLCAWSVRAGISYNEQFFGPGTRLTVL.

The chain links TRBV30 to TRBJ2-7; TRBD2 aligns across 8 bases. This CDR3 contains 13 residues. V trimming: 1 base; J trimming: 3 bases; junction bases outside the gene matches: 2. Germline lookup yields CDR1 GTSNPN and CDR2 SVGIG (reference sequence). The CDR3 nucleotides read TGTGCCTGGAGTGGGCTAGCGGGCTACGAGCAGTACTTC. The encoded protein is CAWSGLAGYEQYF.

The CDR3 region has the DNA TGCAGTGCTAGCCAGGAAACGCAGTACTTC. Translating it yields CSASQETQYF. The rearrangement links TRBV20-1 to TRBJ2-7; no reliable D call. Germline assignment: CDR1 DFQATT and CDR2 SNEGSKA (reference sequence). Trimming removed 3 bases from V and 9 bases from J, with 9 bases in between. The CDR3 is 10 amino acids.

V usage is TRBV27 and J usage is TRBJ1-1, with TRBD1 matching over 10 bases. V trimming: 2 bases; J trimming: 1 base; junction bases outside the gene matches: 1. The CDR3 has 15 residues. The germline CDR1 and CDR2 sequences are MNHEY and SMNVEV (reference sequence). The CDR3 reads CASSLRDRGNTEAFF. CDR3 sequence (DNA): TGTGCCAGCAGTTTACGGGACAGGGGGAACACTGAAGCTTTCTTT.

The chain links TRBV24-1 to TRBJ1-5; 7 bases fit TRBD1. The CDR3 sequence is 17 residues long. Germline CDR1 KGHDR, CDR2 SFDVKD. J lost 3 bases, V lost 4 bases, and 11 bases had no gene match. The CDR3 loop is CATSEPLRDSHNQPQHF. The CDR3 DNA follows: TGTGCCACCAGTGAGCCTCTCCGGGACAGTCACAATCAGCCCCAGCATTTT.

The chain links TRBV6-5 to TRBJ1-1; 7 bases map to TRBD1. Unmatched junction bases numbered 13, after V lost 6 bases and J lost 12 bases. The CDR3 contains 13 residues. The germline CDR1 and CDR2 sequences are MNHEY and SVGAGI. CDR3 sequence: CASRTSWTGVPFF. DNA for the CDR3: TGTGCCAGCAGGACCTCCTGGACAGGCGTCCCTTTCTTT.

The V gene is TRBV12-3 or TRBV12-4, the J gene TRBJ2-5, with D perhaps matching TRBD1 (6 bases). The CDR3 has 12 residues. V gave up 7 bases and J gave up 7 bases, with 13 bases separating them. As DNA, the CDR3 is TGTGCCAGCACCCTGGAACAGGGGACCCAGTACTTC. This translates into CASTLEQGTQYF.

The V call is TRBV5-4, the J call TRBJ2-3; D is possibly TRBD1 (7 bases). Per the germline V gene, CDR1 is SGHNT and CDR2 is YYREEE (reference sequence). V was cut by 0 bases and J by 9 bases, with 17 bases left in between. The CDR3 spans 15 residues. Here the CDR3 DNA reads TGTGCCAGCAGCTTGGGAGACAGGGACTTCGGGACGCAGTATTTT. Translation: CASSLGDRDFGTQYF.

This chain joins TRBV5-1 and TRBJ2-2; 12 bases are a match to TRBD2. V shed 4 bases, J shed 2 bases, and the junction held 6 bases outside the gene matches. Germline V gene lookup returns CDR1 SGHRS and CDR2 YFSETQ. This CDR3 spans 17 amino acids. DNA of the CDR3: TGCGCCAGCAGCCACAGGACTAGCGGGATTAACACCGGGGAGCTGTTTTTT. Residues: CASSHRTSGINTGELFF.